What follows is one TCR beta chain and its context. Authors' analysis steps: Estimates of nucleated cell counts were drawn from the amplification of reference gene primers. TCRdb's table, derived via immunoSEQ multiplex PCR, lists solely in-frame clones and lacks some. V, J and clone size reflect that table, while D and trimming were determined from the DNA. Seen here are roughly 90,000 clones, around 86% observed once, and the top ten hold about a sixth. These data belong to a study of blood T cell repertoires in COVID-19. Across the whole study: From T cells, B-cell-depleted T cells, or PBMCs came the material, which was cDNA or gDNA.

The TCR comes from a woman of 80 years or more with active or convalescent COVID-19. Sequencing used peripheral blood.

The CDR3 protein is CASRNTGASYNSPLHF. Here the CDR3 DNA reads TGTGCCAGCAGAAACACAGGGGCCAGCTATAATTCACCCCTCCACTTT. V is TRBV25-1 and J is TRBJ1-6, with 7 bases identical to TRBD1. In germline, CDR1 is MGHDK, CDR2 SYGVNS. V was clipped by 6 bases and J by 3 bases; unmatched bases: 8. The CDR3 spans 16 residues.